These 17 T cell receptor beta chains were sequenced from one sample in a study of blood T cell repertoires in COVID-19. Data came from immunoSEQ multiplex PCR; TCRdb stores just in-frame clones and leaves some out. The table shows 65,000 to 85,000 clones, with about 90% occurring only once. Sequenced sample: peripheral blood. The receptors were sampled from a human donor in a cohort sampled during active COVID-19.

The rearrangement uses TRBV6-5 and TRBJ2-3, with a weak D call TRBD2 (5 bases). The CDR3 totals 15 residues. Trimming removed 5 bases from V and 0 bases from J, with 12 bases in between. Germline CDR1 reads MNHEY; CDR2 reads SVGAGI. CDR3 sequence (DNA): TGTGCCAGCAGTAGTCTAGCAAGAAGCACAGATACGCAGTATTTT. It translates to CASSSLARSTDTQYF.

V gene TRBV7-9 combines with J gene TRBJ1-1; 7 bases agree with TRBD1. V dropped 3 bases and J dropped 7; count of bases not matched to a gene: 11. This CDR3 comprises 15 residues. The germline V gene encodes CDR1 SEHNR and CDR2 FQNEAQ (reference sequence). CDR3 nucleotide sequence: TGTGCCAGCAGCTTCGCCTCGAGCCGGGACAGTGAAGCTTTCTTT. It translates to CASSFASSRDSEAFF.

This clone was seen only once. In DNA, the CDR3 is TGTGCCAGTAGTACTCCCCGCGGGAGCTCTGGAAACACCATATATTTT. Encoded protein: CASSTPRGSSGNTIYF. The rearrangement links TRBV19 to TRBJ1-3, with D hard to call. Germline V gene data show CDR1 as LNHDA and CDR2 as SQIVND (reference sequence). The CDR3 consists of 16 residues. Trimming pared 4 bases from V and 0 bases from J, leaving 13 bases between.

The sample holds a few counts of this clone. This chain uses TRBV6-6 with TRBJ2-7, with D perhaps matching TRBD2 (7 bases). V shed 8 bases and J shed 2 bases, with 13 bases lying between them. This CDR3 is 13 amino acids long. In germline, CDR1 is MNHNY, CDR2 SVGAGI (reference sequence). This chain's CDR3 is CASHAGAPYEQYF. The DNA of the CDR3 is TGTGCCAGCCACGCGGGGGCACCCTACGAGCAGTACTTC.

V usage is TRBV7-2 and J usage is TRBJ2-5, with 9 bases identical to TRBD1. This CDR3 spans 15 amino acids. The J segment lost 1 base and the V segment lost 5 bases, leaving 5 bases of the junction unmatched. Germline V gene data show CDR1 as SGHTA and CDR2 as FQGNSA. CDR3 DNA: TGTGCCAGCAGCGTAACACAGGGGGCCCAAGAGACCCAGTACTTC. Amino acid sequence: CASSVTQGAQETQYF.

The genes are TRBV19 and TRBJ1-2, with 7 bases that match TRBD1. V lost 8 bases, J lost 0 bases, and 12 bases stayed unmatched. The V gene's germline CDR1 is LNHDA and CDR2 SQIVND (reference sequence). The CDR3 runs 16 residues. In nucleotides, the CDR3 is TGTGCCAGTCTACGACAGGGAGATAATCCTAACTATGGCTACACCTTC. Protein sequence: CASLRQGDNPNYGYTF.

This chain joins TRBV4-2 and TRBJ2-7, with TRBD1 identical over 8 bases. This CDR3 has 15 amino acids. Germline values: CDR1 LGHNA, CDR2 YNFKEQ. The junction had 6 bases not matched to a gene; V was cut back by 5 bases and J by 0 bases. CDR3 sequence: CASSNDRGLSYEQYF. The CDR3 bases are TGTGCCAGCAGCAACGACAGGGGCCTCTCCTACGAGCAGTACTTC.

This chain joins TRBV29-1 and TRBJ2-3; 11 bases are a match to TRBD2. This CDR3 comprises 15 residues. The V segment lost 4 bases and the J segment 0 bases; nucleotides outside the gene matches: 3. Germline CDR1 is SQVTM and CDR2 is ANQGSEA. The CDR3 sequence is CSVVTSGISTDTQYF. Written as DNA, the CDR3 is TGCAGCGTTGTGACTAGCGGGATCAGCACAGATACGCAGTATTTT.

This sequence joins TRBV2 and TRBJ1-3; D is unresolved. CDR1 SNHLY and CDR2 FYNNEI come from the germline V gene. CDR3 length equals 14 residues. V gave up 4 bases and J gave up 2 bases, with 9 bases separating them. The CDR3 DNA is TGTGCCAGCAGTGCAAGCTACGCTGGAAACACCATATATTTT. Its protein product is CASSASYAGNTIYF.

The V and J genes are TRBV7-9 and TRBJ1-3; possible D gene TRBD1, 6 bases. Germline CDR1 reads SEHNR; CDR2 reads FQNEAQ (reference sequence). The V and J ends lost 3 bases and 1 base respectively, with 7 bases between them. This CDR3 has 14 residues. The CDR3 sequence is CASSFQGSGNTIYF. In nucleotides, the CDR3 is TGTGCCAGCAGCTTCCAGGGGTCTGGAAACACCATATATTTT.

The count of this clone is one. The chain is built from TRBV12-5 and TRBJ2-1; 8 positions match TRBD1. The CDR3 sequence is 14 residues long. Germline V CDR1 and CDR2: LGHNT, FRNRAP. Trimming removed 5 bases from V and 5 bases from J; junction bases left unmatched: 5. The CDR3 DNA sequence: TGTGCTAGTGGTACCGGACAGGGTAACAATGAGCAGTTCTTC. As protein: CASGTGQGNNEQFF.

The CDR3 nucleotides are TGTGCCAGCTCACCGGGACTAGCTCTTGACAATGAGCAGTTCTTC. The encoded protein is CASSPGLALDNEQFF. The chain joins TRBV18 to TRBJ2-1, with 9 bases fitting TRBD2. CDR1 and CDR2 from the germline V gene are KGHSH and LQKENI. The CDR3 runs to 15 residues. V lost 3 bases and J lost 5; bases outside the gene matches: 5.

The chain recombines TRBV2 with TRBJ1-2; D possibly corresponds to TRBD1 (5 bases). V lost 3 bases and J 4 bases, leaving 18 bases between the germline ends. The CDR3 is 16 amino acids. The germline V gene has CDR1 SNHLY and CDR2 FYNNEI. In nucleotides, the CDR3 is TGTGCCAGCAGTGAGGAGGGACCCCGCCAATTCTATGGCTACACCTTC. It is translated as CASSEEGPRQFYGYTF.

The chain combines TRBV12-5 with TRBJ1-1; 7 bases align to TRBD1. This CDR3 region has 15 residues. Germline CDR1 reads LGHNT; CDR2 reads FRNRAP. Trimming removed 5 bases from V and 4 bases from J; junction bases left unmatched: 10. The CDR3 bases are TGTGCTAGTGGTCAATACAGGGGATTGAGCACTGAAGCTTTCTTT. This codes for CASGQYRGLSTEAFF.

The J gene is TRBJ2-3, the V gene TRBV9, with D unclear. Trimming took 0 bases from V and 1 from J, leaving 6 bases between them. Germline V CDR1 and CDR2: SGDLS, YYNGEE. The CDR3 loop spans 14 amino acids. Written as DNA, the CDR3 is TGTGCCAGCAGCGTAGGGCAGGGCACAGATACGCAGTATTTT. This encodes CASSVGQGTDTQYF. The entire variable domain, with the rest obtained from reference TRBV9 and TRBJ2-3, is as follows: DSGVTQTPKHLITATGQRVTLRCSPRSGDLSVYWYQQSLDQGLQFLIQYYNGEERAKGNILERFSAQQFPDLHSELNLSSLELGDSALYFCASSVGQGTDTQYFGPGTRLTVL.

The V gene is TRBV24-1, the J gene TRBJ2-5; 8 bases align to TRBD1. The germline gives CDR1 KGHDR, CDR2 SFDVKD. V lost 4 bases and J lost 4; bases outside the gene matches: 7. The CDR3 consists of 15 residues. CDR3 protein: CATSDPSGGRETQYF. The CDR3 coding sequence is TGTGCCACCAGTGACCCTTCAGGGGGCCGAGAGACCCAGTACTTC.

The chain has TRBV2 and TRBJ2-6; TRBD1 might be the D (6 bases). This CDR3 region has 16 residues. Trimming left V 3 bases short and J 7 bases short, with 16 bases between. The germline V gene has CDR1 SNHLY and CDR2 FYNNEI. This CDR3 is CASSEDSPLFANVLTF. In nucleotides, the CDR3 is TGTGCCAGCAGTGAGGACAGCCCGTTATTTGCCAACGTCCTGACTTTC.